The entry below describes one TCR beta chain. The ends lost 6 bases at V and 7 bases at J; junction bases unmatched: 8. Germline loops: CDR1 SGHRS, CDR2 YFSETQ. The CDR3 is 14 amino acids. TCRdb re-derived calls from the 5' RACE reads in MiXCR, one entry per CDR3 protein. The table shows hundreds of thousands of distinct CDR3 sequences, with about 12% occurring only once. The data were obtained in a study of identical twins. Healthy Caucasians alone served as donors. The same specimen was also included in a second study, on yellow fever vaccine responses in identical twins.

The chain carries TRBV5-1 and TRBJ2-2; 8 positions match TRBD2. The sequencing sample was made of PBMCs. This clonotype was obtained from a woman aged 18-29 years in good health. The CDR3 nucleotides read TGCGCCAGCAATTTCGGGGGGGCCAACGGGGAGCTGTTTTTT. It encodes CASNFGGANGELFF.